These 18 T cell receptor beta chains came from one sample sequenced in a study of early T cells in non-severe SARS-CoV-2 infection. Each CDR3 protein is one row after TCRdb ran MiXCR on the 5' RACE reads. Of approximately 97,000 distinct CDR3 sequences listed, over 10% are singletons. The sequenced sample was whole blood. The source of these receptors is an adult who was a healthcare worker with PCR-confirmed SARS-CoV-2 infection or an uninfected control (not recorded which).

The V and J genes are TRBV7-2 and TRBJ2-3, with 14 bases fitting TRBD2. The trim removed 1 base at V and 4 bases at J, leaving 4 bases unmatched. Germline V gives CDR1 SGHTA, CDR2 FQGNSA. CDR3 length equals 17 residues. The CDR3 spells CASSLGTSGRWSDTQYF. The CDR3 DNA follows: TGTGCCAGCAGCTTAGGGACTAGCGGGAGGTGGTCAGATACGCAGTATTTT.

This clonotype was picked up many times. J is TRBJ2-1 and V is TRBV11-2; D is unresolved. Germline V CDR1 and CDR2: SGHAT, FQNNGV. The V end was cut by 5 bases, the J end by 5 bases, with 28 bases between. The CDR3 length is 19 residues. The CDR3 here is CASSPVAIPPIFPHNEQFF. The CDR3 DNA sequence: TGTGCCAGCAGCCCAGTCGCTATACCGCCCATTTTCCCCCACAATGAGCAGTTCTTC.

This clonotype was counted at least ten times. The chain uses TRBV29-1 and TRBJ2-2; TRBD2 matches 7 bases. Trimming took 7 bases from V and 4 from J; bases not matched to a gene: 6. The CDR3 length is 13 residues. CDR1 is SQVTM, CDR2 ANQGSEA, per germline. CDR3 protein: CSAGEGLTGELFF. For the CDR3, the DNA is TGCAGCGCCGGGGAGGGTCTCACCGGGGAGCTGTTTTTT.

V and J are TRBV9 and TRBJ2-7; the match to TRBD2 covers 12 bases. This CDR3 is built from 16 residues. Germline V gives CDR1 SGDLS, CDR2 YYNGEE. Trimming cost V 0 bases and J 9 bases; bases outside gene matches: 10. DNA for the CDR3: TGTGCCAGCAGCGTAGGGAGCGGACTAGCGGGACGTCTGCAGTACTTC. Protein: CASSVGSGLAGRLQYF.

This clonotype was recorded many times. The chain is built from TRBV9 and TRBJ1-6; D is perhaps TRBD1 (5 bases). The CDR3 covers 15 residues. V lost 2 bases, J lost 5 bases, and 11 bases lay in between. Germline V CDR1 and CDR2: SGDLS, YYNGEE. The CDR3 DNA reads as TGTGCCAGCAGCGTCAGGGCAGGCGATAATTCACCCCTCCACTTT. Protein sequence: CASSVRAGDNSPLHF. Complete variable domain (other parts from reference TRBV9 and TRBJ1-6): DSGVTQTPKHLITATGQRVTLRCSPRSGDLSVYWYQQSLDQGLQFLIQYYNGEERAKGNILERFSAQQFPDLHSELNLSSLELGDSALYFCASSVRAGDNSPLHFGNGTRLTVT.

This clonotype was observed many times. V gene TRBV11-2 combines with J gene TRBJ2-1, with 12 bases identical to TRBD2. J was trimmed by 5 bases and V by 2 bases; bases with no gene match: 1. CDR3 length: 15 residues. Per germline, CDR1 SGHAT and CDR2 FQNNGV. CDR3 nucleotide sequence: TGTGCCAGCAGCTTACGACTAGCGGGAGACAATGAGCAGTTCTTC. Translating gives CASSLRLAGDNEQFF.

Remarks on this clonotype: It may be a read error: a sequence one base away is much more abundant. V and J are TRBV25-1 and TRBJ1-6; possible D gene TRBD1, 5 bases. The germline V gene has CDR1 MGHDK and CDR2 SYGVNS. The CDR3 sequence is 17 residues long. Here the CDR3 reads CVSSGETVGFYNSPLHF. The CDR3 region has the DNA TGTGTCAGCAGTGGAGAGACAGTGGGCTTCTATAATTCACCCCTCCACTTT.

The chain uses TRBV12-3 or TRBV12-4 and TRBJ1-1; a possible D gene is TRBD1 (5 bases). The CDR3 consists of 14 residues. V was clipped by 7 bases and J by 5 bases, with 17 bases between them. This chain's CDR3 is CASNPTGELTEAFF. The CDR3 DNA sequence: TGTGCCAGCAACCCCACGGGGGAGTTGACTGAAGCTTTCTTT.

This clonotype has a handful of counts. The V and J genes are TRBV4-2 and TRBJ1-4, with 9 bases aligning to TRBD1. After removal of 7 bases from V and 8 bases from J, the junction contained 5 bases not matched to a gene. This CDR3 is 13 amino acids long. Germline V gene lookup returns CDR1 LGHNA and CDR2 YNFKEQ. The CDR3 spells CASTRDRDEKLFF. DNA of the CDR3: TGTGCCAGCACCCGGGACAGGGACGAAAAACTGTTTTTT.

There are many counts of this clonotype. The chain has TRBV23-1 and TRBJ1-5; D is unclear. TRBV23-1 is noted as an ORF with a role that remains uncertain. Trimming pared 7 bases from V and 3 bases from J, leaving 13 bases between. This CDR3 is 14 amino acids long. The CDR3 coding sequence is TGCGCCAGCACCGGGTCCGGGGACAATCAGCCCCAGCATTTT. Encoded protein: CASTGSGDNQPQHF.

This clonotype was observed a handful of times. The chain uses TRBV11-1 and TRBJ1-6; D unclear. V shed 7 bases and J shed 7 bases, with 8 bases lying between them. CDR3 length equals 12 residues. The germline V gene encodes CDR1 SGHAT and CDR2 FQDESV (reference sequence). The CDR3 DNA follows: TGTGCCAGCAAGGACGGAAATTCACCCCTCCACTTT. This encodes CASKDGNSPLHF.

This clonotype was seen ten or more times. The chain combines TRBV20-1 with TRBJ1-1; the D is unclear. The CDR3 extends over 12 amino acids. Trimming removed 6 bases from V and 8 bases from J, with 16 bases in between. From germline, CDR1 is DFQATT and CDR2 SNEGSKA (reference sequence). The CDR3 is CSAPSQVGEAFF. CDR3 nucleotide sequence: TGCAGTGCGCCATCCCAGGTCGGGGAAGCTTTCTTT.

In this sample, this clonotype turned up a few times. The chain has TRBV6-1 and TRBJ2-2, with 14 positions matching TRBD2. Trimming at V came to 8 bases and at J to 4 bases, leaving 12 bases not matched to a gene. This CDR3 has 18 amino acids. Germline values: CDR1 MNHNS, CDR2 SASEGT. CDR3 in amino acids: CASFRLAGGREFTGELFF. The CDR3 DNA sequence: TGTGCCAGCTTTCGACTAGCGGGAGGGCGGGAATTCACCGGGGAGCTGTTTTTT.

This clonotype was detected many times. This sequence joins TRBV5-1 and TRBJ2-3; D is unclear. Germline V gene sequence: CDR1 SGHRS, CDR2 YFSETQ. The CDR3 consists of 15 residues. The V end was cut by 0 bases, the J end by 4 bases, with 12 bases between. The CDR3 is CASSLGAFHPDTQYF. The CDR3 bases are TGCGCCAGCAGCTTGGGGGCGTTCCACCCAGATACGCAGTATTTT.

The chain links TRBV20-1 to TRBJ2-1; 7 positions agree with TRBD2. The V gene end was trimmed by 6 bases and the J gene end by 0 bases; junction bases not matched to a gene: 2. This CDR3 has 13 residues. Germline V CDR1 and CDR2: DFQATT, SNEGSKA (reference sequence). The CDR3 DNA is TGCAGTGCGCGGACTAGCTCCTACAATGAGCAGTTCTTC. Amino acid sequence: CSARTSSYNEQFF.

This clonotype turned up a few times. The CDR3: CASSYVRALDGTDTQYF. CDR3 nucleotides: TGTGCCAGCAGCTACGTTCGGGCTCTGGACGGCACAGATACGCAGTATTTT. The chain joins TRBV7-2 to TRBJ2-3; the D is unclear. This CDR3 region has 17 residues. The V end lost 4 bases, the J end lost 1 base, and 18 bases lay between the germline ends. CDR1 SGHTA and CDR2 FQGNSA come from the germline V gene.

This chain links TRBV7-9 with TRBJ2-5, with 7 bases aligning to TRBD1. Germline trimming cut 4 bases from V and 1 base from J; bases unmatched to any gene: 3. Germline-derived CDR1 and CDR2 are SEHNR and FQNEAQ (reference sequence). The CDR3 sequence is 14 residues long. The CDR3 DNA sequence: TGTGCCAGCAGCTCGGGGACAGTCCAAGAGACCCAGTACTTC. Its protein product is CASSSGTVQETQYF.

The CDR3 reads CASSSRDRSYDEQFF. The CDR3 DNA sequence: TGTGCCAGCAGCTCGAGAGACAGGTCTTACGATGAGCAGTTCTTC. This chain joins TRBV28 and TRBJ2-1; TRBD1 might be the D (6 bases). V was pared by 6 bases and J by 8 bases, with 20 bases between. CDR3 size: 15 residues. The germline V gene has CDR1 MDHEN and CDR2 SYDVKM.